This T cell receptor beta chain was sequenced during a study of blood T cell repertoires in COVID-19. Study summary: Some COVID-19 samples were acute and others convalescent; all came from the United States, Italy and Spain. The cDNA or gDNA used as material had been derived from T cells, B-cell-depleted T cells, or PBMCs.

Under the authors' procedure: By means of reference gene primer amplification, nucleated cell counts were estimated. The assay was immunoSEQ multiplex PCR, and TCRdb's table has in-frame clones only and misses some. V and J calls and clone size are given by that table; D and trimming were obtained from the DNA. The sample holds 120,000 to 150,000 clones, roughly four fifths seen once. CDR3 length: 17 residues. Per germline, CDR1 MNHNS and CDR2 SASEGT. V was clipped by 4 bases and J by 2 bases, with 18 bases between them. In its sample, this clone was seen a few times. The V call is TRBV6-1, the J call TRBJ1-3; D call uncertain. This TCR was recovered from a human donor with acute or convalescent COVID-19. The donor label of this sample is uncertain. Sequencing was carried out using peripheral blood. CDR3 in DNA: TGTGCCAGCAGTGTGCTCCTCTTCGGGAGGGCTGGAAACACCATATATTTT. Translated, it gives CASSVLLFGRAGNTIYF.